This passage covers 2 T cell receptor beta chains from one sample sequenced in a study of cytomegalovirus exposure and HLA in healthy donors. The PCR used 60 Vbeta and 13 Jbeta primers. Only in-frame clones appear in the TCRdb table, and some are missing; sequencing was by immunoSEQ multiplex PCR. The sample records 110,000 to 150,000 clones, 80% being singletons. Material for sequencing was PBMCs. The receptors derive from a female donor in good health and CMV-seronegative.

This clone was counted only a few times. The DNA is left out, because the CDR3 cannot be placed on it with certainty; the CDR3 is given as TCRdb lists it. The gene calls are TRBV29-1 and TRBJ2-7; TRBD1, the D gene given by the table, was not confirmed from the DNA. Germline CDR1 and CDR2: SQVTM and ANQGSEA. The CDR3 spans 16 residues, counting both ends. CDR3 residues: CSVEDPATVGPGEQYF.

This clone turned up a few times. The gene calls are TRBV28 and TRBJ2-7; 7 nucleotides agree with TRBD1. The V gene's germline CDR1 is MDHEN and CDR2 SYDVKM. The J segment lost 3 bases and the V segment lost 6 bases, leaving 11 bases of the junction unmatched. The CDR3 is 15 amino acids. Written as DNA, the CDR3 is TGTGCCAGCAGACCTGGAGAGGGGGCTCTCTACGAGCAGTACTTC. Its translation is CASRPGEGALYEQYF.